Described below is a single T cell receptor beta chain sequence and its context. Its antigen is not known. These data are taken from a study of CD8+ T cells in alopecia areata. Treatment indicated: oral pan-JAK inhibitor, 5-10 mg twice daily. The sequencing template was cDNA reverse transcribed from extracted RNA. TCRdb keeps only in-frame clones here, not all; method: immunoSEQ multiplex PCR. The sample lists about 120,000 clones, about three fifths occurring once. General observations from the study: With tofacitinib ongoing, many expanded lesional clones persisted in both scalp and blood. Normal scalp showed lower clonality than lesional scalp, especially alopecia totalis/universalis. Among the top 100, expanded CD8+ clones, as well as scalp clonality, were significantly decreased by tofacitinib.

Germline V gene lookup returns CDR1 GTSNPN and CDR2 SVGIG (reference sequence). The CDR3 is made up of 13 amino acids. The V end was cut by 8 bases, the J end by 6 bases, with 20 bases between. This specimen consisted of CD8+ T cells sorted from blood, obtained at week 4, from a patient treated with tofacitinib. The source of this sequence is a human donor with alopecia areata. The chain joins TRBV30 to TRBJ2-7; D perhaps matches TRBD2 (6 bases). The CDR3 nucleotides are TGTGCCGGCCGGGAGACCAAAGCGGGCGAGCAGTACTTC. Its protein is CAGRETKAGEQYF.